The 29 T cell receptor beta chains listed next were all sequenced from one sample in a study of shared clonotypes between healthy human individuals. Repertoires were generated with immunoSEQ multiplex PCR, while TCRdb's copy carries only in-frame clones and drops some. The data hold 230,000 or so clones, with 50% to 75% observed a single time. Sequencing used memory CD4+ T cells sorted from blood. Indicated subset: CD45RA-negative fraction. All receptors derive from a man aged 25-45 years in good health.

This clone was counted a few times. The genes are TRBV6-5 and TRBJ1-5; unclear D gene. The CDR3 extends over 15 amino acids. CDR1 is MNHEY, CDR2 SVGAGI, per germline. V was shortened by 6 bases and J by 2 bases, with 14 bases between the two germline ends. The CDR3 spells CASSFTRNGNQPQHF. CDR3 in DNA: TGTGCCAGCAGCTTCACCCGTAACGGCAATCAGCCCCAGCATTTT.

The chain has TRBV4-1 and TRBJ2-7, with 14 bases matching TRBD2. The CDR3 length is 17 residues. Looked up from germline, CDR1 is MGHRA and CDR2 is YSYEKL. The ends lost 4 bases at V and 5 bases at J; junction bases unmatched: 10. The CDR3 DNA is TGCGCCAGCAGCCTCACGACTAGCGGGAGGGATGGTGACGAGCAGTACTTC. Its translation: CASSLTTSGRDGDEQYF.

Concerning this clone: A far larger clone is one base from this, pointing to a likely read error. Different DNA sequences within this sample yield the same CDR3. The CDR3 DNA is TGTGCCAGCAGCCGCAGCGGGCGGGGGGAGCAGTACTTC. The encoded protein is CASSRSGRGEQYF. The genes are TRBV7-9 and TRBJ2-7; TRBD2 matches 7 bases. CDR1 is SEHNR and CDR2 is FQNEAQ in the germline V gene (reference sequence). This CDR3 is built from 13 residues. The J segment lost 7 bases and the V segment lost 5 bases, leaving 8 bases of the junction unmatched.

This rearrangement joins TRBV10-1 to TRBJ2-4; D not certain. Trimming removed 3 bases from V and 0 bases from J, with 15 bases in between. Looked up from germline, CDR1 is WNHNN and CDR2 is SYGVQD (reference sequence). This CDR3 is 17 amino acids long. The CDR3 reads CASSDPPLQLAKNIQYF. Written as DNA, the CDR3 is TGCGCCAGCAGTGACCCTCCACTACAGCTAGCCAAAAACATTCAGTACTTC.

The CDR3, as DNA: TGTGCCAGCAGTACGGGTTTAAAGGTTAACACCGGGGAGCTGTTTTTT. Encoded protein: CASSTGLKVNTGELFF. The chain has TRBV2 and TRBJ2-2, with no clear D. The V end was cut by 5 bases, the J end by 2 bases, with 15 bases between. CDR1 is SNHLY and CDR2 is FYNNEI in the germline V gene. The CDR3 extends over 16 amino acids.

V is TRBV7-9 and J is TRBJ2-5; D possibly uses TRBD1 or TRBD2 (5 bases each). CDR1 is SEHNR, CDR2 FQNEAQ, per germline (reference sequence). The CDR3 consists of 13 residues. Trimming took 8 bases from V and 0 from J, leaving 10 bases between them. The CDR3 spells CASRRGDQETQYF. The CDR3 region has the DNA TGTGCCAGCCGGAGAGGGGACCAAGAGACCCAGTACTTC.

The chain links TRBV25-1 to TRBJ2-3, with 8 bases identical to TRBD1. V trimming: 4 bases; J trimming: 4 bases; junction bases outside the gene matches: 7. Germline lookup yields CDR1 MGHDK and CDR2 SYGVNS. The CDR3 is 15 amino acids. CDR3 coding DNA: TGTGCCAGCAGTGCAGGACAGGGTCCCGCAGATACGCAGTATTTT. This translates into CASSAGQGPADTQYF.

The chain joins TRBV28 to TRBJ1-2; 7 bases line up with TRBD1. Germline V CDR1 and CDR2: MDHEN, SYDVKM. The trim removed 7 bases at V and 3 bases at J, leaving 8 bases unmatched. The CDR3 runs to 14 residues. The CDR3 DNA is TGTGCCAGCACCCCCGCAGGGGGACACTATGGCTACACCTTC. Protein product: CASTPAGGHYGYTF.

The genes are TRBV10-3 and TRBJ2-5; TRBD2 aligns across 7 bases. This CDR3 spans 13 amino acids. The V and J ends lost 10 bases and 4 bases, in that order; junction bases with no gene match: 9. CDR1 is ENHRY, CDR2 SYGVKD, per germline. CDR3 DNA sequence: TGTGCCACCAGGGCGGGAGCCCTAGAGACCCAGTACTTC. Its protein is CATRAGALETQYF.

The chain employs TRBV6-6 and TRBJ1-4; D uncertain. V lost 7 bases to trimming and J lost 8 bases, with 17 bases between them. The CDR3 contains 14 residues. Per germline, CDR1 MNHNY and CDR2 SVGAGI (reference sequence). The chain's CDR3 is CASTRGGRNEKLFF. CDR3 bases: TGTGCCAGCACACGGGGAGGGCGTAACGAAAAACTGTTTTTT.

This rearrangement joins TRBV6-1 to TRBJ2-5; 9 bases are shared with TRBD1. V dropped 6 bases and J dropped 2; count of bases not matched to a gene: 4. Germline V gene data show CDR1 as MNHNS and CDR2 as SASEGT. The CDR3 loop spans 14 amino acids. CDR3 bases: TGTGCCAGCAGGGGGACAGGGAATCAAGAGACCCAGTACTTC. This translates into CASRGTGNQETQYF.

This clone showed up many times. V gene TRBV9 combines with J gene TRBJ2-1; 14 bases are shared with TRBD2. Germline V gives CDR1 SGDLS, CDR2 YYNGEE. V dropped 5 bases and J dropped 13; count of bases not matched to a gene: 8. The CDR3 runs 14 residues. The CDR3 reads CASSKGLAGVGQFF. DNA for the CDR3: TGTGCCAGCAGTAAGGGACTAGCGGGAGTAGGACAGTTCTTC.

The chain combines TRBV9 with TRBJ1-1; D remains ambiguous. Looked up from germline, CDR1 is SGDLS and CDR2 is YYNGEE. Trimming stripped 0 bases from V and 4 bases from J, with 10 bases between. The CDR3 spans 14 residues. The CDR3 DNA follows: TGTGCCAGCAGCGTAGGGGCCGGGGTCACTGAAGCTTTCTTT. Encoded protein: CASSVGAGVTEAFF.

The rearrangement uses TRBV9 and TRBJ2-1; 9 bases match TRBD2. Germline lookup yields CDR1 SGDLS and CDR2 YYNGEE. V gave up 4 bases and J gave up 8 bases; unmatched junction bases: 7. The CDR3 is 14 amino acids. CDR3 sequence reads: CASSRGTSNHEQFF. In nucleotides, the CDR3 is TGTGCCAGCAGCCGCGGGACTAGCAACCATGAGCAGTTCTTC.

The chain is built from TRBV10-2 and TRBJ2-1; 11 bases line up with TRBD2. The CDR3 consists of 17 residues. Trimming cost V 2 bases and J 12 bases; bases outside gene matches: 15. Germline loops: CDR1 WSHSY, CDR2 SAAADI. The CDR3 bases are TGCGCCAGCAGTGAGGGTTTGCGCGGGACTAGCGGTGAAGCGCAGTTCTTC. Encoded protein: CASSEGLRGTSGEAQFF.

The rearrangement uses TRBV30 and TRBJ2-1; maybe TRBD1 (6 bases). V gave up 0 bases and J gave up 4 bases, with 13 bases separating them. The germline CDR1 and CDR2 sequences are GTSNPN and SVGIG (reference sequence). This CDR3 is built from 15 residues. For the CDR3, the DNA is TGTGCCTGGAGTGTTATTGGGGGCCCGTACAATGAGCAGTTCTTC. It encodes CAWSVIGGPYNEQFF. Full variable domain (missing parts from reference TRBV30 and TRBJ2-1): SQTIHQWPATLVQPVGSPLSLECTVEGTSNPNLYWYRQAAGRGLQLLFYSVGIGQISSEVPQNLSASRPQDRQFILSSKKLLLSDSGFYLCAWSVIGGPYNEQFFGPGTRLTVL.

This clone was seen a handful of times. CDR3 sequence: CASRGGLASYNEQFF. The CDR3 DNA reads TGTGCCAGCAGGGGAGGACTAGCCAGTTACAATGAGCAGTTCTTC. The genes are TRBV2 and TRBJ2-1, with TRBD2 identical over 8 bases. V shed 6 bases and J 4 bases; nucleotides not matched to a gene: 8. CDR3 length equals 15 residues. In germline, CDR1 is SNHLY, CDR2 FYNNEI.

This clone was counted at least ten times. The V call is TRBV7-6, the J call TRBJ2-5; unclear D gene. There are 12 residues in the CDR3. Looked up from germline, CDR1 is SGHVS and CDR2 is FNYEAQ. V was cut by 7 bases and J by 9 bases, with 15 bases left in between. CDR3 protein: CASIGNIGPQYF. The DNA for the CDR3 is TGTGCCAGCATAGGCAATATAGGGCCCCAGTACTTC.

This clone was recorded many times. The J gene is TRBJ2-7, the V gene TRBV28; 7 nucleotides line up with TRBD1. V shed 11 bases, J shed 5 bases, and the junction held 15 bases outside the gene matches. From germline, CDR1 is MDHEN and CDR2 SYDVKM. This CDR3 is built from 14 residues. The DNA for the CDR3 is TGTGCCTCTACCCTCGACAGGGTGGACGACGAGCAGTACTTC. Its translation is CASTLDRVDDEQYF.

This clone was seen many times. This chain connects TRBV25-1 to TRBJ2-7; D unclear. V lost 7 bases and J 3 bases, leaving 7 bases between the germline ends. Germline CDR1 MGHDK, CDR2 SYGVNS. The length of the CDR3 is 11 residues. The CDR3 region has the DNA TGTGCCAGCACGACGGGCTACGAGCAGTACTTC. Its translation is CASTTGYEQYF.

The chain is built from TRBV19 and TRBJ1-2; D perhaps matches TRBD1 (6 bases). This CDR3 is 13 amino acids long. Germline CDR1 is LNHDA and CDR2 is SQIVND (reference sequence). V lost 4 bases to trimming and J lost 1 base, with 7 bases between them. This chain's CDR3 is CASSKQGNYGYTF. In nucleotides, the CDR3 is TGTGCCAGTAGTAAACAGGGTAACTATGGCTACACCTTC. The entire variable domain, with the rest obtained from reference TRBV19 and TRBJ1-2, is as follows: DGGITQSPKYLFRKEGQNVTLSCEQNLNHDAMYWYRQDPGQGLRLIYYSQIVNDFQKGDIAEGYSVSREKKESFPLTVTSAQKNPTAFYLCASSKQGNYGYTFGSGTRLTVV.

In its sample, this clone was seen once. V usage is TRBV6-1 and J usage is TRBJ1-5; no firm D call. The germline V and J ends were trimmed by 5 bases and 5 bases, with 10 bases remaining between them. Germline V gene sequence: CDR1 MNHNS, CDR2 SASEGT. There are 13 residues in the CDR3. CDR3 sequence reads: CASSSGIHQPQHF. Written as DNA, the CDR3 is TGTGCCAGCAGTTCTGGGATCCATCAGCCCCAGCATTTT.

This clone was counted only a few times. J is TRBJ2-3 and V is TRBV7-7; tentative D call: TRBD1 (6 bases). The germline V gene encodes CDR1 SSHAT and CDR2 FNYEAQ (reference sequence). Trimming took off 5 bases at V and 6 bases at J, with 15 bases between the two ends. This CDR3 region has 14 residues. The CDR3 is CASSPIPGADTQYF. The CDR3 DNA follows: TGTGCCAGCAGCCCCATCCCAGGGGCCGATACGCAGTATTTT.

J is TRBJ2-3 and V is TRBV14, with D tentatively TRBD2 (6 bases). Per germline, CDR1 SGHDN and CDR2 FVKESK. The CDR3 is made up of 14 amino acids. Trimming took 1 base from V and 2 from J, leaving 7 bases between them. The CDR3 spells CASSQAGVTDTQYF. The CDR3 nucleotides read TGTGCCAGCAGCCAAGCGGGAGTCACAGATACGCAGTATTTT.

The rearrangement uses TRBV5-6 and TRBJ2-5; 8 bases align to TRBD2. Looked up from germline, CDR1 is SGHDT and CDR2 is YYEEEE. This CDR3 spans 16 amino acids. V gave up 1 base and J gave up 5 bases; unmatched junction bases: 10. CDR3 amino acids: CASSLQGAGVVETQYF. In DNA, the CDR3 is TGTGCCAGCAGCTTGCAAGGAGCGGGAGTCGTTGAGACCCAGTACTTC.

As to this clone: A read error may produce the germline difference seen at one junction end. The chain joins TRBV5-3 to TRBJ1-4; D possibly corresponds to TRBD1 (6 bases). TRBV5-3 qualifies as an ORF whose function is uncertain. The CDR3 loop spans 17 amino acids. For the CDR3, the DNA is TGTGCCAGAAGCTTGAAGCCGGGACCGGGGACACTTAAGGGGATAGTTTTT. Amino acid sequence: CARSLKPGPGTLKGIVF.

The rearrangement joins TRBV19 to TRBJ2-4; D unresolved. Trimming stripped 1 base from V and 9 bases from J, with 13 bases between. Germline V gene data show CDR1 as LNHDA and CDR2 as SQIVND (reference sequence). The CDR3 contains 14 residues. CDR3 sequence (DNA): TGTGCCAGTAGTATAGCTAGTTCCCAATCCATTCAGTACTTC. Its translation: CASSIASSQSIQYF.

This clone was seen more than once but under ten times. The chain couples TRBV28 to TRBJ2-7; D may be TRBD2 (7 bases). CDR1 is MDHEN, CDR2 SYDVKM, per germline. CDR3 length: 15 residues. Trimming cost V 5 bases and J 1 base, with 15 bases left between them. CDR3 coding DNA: TGTGCCAGCAGTCCCCGGGGGGCCCCTTCCTACGAGCAGTACTTC. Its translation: CASSPRGAPSYEQYF.

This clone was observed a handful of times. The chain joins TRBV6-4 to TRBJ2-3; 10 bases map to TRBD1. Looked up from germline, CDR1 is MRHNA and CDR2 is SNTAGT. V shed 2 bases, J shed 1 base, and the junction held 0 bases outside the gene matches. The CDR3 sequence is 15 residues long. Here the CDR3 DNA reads TGTGCCAGCAGTGACGGGACAGGGGGCACAGATACGCAGTATTTT. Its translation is CASSDGTGGTDTQYF.